This TCR beta chain was obtained from a study of CD8+ T cells in alopecia areata. Study context: A 6-month period off drug followed tofacitinib, which lasted 6 to 18 months.

RNA extraction was followed by reverse transcription into cDNA, which acted as the sequencing template. Some clones are missing from TCRdb's copy, which holds only in-frame ones; the method was immunoSEQ multiplex PCR. The sample contains roughly 140,000 clones, under 60% of which appear only once. In regard to this clone: Antigen: not known.

This CDR3 has 12 amino acids. V dropped 2 bases and J dropped 6 bases, with 8 bases sitting between them. Germline V gene data show CDR1 as GTSNPN and CDR2 as SVGIG (reference sequence). From PBMCs, CD4+ and CD8+ T cells were sorted. Whole-study findings and limits: Sequence data from scalp samples additionally include resident alphabeta T cells of normal skin. Clonality in lesional scalp, especially alopecia totalis/universalis, exceeded that of normal scalp.

The clonotype originates from a human donor with alopecia areata. The V gene is TRBV30, the J gene TRBJ2-1; D gene ambiguous. The sequencing used CD8+ T cells sorted from blood, collected at week 0. DNA of the CDR3: TGTGCCTGGAGTTTAGGGTTCAATGAGCAGTTCTTC. It yields the protein CAWSLGFNEQFF.